This passage covers 10 T cell receptor beta chains from one sample sequenced in a study of blood T cell repertoires in COVID-19. The data were produced by immunoSEQ multiplex PCR, yet TCRdb's version contains in-frame clones alone and is incomplete. The sample has 76,000 or so clones, roughly nine tenths seen once; the top ten hold just over 8%. The material sequenced was peripheral blood. The receptors come from a young man with acute or convalescent COVID-19.

The gene calls are TRBV5-4 and TRBJ1-1; D gene uncertain. Germline values: CDR1 SGHNT, CDR2 YYREEE (reference sequence). V was pared by 0 bases and J by 3 bases, with 9 bases between. This CDR3 is built from 14 residues. In nucleotides, the CDR3 is TGTGCCAGCAGCTTGGGGAGTCTGGACACTGAAGCTTTCTTT. This gives the protein CASSLGSLDTEAFF.

V gene TRBV3-1 (or the pseudogene TRBV3-2) combines with J gene TRBJ1-3; D not resolved. Trimming removed 5 bases at V and 6 bases at J, with 8 bases between. There are 12 residues in the CDR3. CDR1 is LGHDT and CDR2 is YNNKEL in the germline V gene (reference sequence). The CDR3 bases are TGTGCCAGCAGCTACAGAACAAACACCATATATTTT. Its translation is CASSYRTNTIYF.

The V and J genes are TRBV5-1 and TRBJ2-1; D gene unclear. The V gene's germline CDR1 is SGHRS and CDR2 YFSETQ. V was clipped by 4 bases and J by 8 bases, with 13 bases between them. The CDR3 extends over 13 amino acids. CDR3 in amino acids: CASSPGSLDEQFF. The CDR3 DNA is TGCGCCAGCAGCCCCGGGTCCCTCGATGAGCAGTTCTTC.

Note on this clone: Other DNA sequences in this sample translate to the same CDR3. The V and J genes are TRBV18 and TRBJ2-5; 7 bases map to TRBD2. CDR1 is KGHSH, CDR2 LQKENI, per germline. V shed 2 bases and J 4 bases; nucleotides not matched to a gene: 4. The CDR3 spans 14 residues. Here the CDR3 DNA reads TGTGCCAGCTCACCAGGGAGGGCCCCAGAGACCCAGTACTTC. Protein product: CASSPGRAPETQYF.

The V gene is TRBV3-1 (or the pseudogene TRBV3-2), the J gene TRBJ2-3, with D maybe TRBD2 (6 bases). The CDR3 runs 15 residues. Per the germline V gene, CDR1 is LGHDT and CDR2 is YNNKEL (reference sequence). The V end was cut by 3 bases, the J end by 6 bases, with 16 bases between. The CDR3 nucleotides read TGTGCCAGCAGCCAGGGCGGGATGGGGGTTGATACGCAGTATTTT. Translation gives CASSQGGMGVDTQYF.

V is TRBV28 and J is TRBJ1-2, with D hard to call. The CDR3 covers 12 residues. Per germline, CDR1 MDHEN and CDR2 SYDVKM. The germline V and J ends were trimmed by 2 bases and 7 bases, with 8 bases remaining between them. The CDR3 loop reads CASSLRRGGYTF. CDR3 nucleotide sequence: TGTGCCAGCAGTTTACGGCGGGGTGGCTACACCTTC.

The genes are TRBV29-1 and TRBJ1-4, with 10 bases matching TRBD1. The ends lost 6 bases at V and 8 bases at J; junction bases unmatched: 6. The germline V gene encodes CDR1 SQVTM and CDR2 ANQGSEA. The CDR3 has 13 residues. The CDR3 region is CSVLTGGSEKLFF. Here the CDR3 DNA reads TGCAGCGTCCTGACAGGGGGCAGCGAAAAACTGTTTTTT. Complete variable domain (other parts from reference TRBV29-1 and TRBJ1-4): SAVISQKPSRDICQRGTSLTIQCQVDSQVTMMFWYRQQPGQSLTLIATANQGSEATYESGFVIDKFPISRPNLTFSTLTVSNMSPEDSSIYLCSVLTGGSEKLFFGSGTQLSVL.

The CDR3 sequence: CAWSSSSGRGTQYF. The DNA for the CDR3 is TGTGCCTGGAGTTCCTCAAGCGGGAGGGGTACGCAGTATTTT. This sequence joins TRBV30 and TRBJ2-3, with TRBD2 matching 10 bases. This CDR3 region has 14 residues. Germline values: CDR1 GTSNPN, CDR2 SVGIG (reference sequence). The V gene end was trimmed by 2 bases and the J gene end by 8 bases; junction bases not matched to a gene: 7.

The rearrangement joins TRBV5-5 to TRBJ2-7, with D perhaps matching TRBD2 (5 bases). The CDR3 runs 13 residues. V shed 4 bases and J shed 5 bases, with 13 bases lying between them. The germline gives CDR1 SGHKS, CDR2 YYEKEE (reference sequence). The CDR3 is CASSPLDWNEQYF. The CDR3 DNA follows: TGTGCCAGCAGCCCCCTGGACTGGAACGAGCAGTACTTC. The full variable domain, with the rest looked up from reference TRBV5-5 and TRBJ2-7, is DAGVTQSPTHLIKTRGQQVTLRCSPISGHKSVSWYQQVLGQGPQFIFQYYEKEERGRGNFPDRFSARQFPNYSSELNVNALLLGDSALYLCASSPLDWNEQYFGPGTRLTVT.

For the CDR3, the DNA is TGTGCCATCAGGGAAAGTCACAGGGGATCGAGGGGCTACACCTTC. Its protein product is CAIRESHRGSRGYTF. The chain joins TRBV10-3 to TRBJ1-2, with TRBD1 identical over 7 bases. Germline V gene lookup returns CDR1 ENHRY and CDR2 SYGVKD. There are 15 residues in the CDR3. V lost 6 bases, J lost 8 bases, and 15 bases stayed unmatched.